Each of the 30 T cell receptor beta chains below was sequenced from the same sample in a study of cytotoxic CD8 clonotypes in ibrutinib-treated CLL. Using immunoSEQ multiplex PCR, the repertoire was profiled, and TCRdb retains in-frame clones only, with some absent. The sample includes approximately 200,000 clones, over 60% of them seen just once. The sequencing used PBMCs, collected after 24 months of ibrutinib treatment. The receptor set was obtained from a human donor with chronic lymphocytic leukemia.

The chain combines TRBV27 with TRBJ2-7, with 9 bases identical to TRBD1. CDR3 length: 16 amino acids. V lost 5 bases, J lost 7 bases, and 15 bases stayed unmatched. The V gene's germline CDR1 is MNHEY and CDR2 SMNVEV (reference sequence). The CDR3: CASSPDLQGAQREQYF. The CDR3 coding sequence is TGTGCCAGCAGTCCGGACCTACAGGGGGCGCAGAGGGAGCAGTACTTC.

The V gene is TRBV19, the J gene TRBJ1-1; D remains unclear. Per the germline V gene, CDR1 is LNHDA and CDR2 is SQIVND (reference sequence). The CDR3 totals 15 residues. V lost 3 bases, J lost 5 bases, and 16 bases lay in between. CDR3 amino acids: CASSMTNSMRTEAFF. The CDR3 DNA reads as TGTGCCAGTAGTATGACGAACAGCATGAGGACTGAAGCTTTCTTT.

This chain links TRBV7-2 with TRBJ2-7; D uncertain. The germline V gene has CDR1 SGHTA and CDR2 FQGNSA. The germline V and J ends were trimmed by 5 bases and 0 bases, with 17 bases remaining between them. The CDR3 totals 16 residues. The CDR3 DNA is TGTGCCAGCAGCGCGATATTGGGAAGCTACTCCTACGAGCAGTACTTC. This gives the protein CASSAILGSYSYEQYF.

This clone was counted only a few times. The genes are TRBV5-1 and TRBJ1-3; D unclear. V gave up 7 bases and J gave up 0 bases, with 14 bases separating them. The CDR3 is 15 amino acids. The germline gives CDR1 SGHRS, CDR2 YFSETQ. DNA of the CDR3: TGCGCCAGCTTTGATACAGCGAGCTCTGGAAACACCATATATTTT. It yields the protein CASFDTASSGNTIYF.

V and J are TRBV7-7 and TRBJ2-1, with D perhaps TRBD1 (5 bases). The CDR3 consists of 15 residues. V was trimmed by 2 bases and J by 2 bases, leaving 10 bases between them. From germline, CDR1 is SSHAT and CDR2 FNYEAQ (reference sequence). DNA of the CDR3: TGTGCCAGCAGCTTACAAGGGGCGGCCTACAATGAGCAGTTCTTC. Translation gives CASSLQGAAYNEQFF.

This clone was detected a few times. The genes are TRBV10-3 and TRBJ1-1; 7 bases match TRBD1. This CDR3 has 14 residues. The J segment lost 0 bases and the V segment lost 8 bases, leaving 6 bases of the junction unmatched. Germline loops: CDR1 ENHRY, CDR2 SYGVKD. The CDR3 reads CAIGGGPLNTEAFF. The DNA of the CDR3 is TGTGCCATCGGAGGGGGCCCACTGAACACTGAAGCTTTCTTT.

The chain has TRBV7-9 and TRBJ1-2; D perhaps matches TRBD1 (6 bases). This CDR3 is 13 amino acids long. With 9 bases removed from V and 5 bases from J, the gap between germline ends came to 16 bases. Per germline, CDR1 SEHNR and CDR2 FQNEAQ (reference sequence). CDR3 in DNA: TGTGCCAGACAGGGCGCAGGAGATTATGGCTACACCTTC. Amino acid sequence: CARQGAGDYGYTF. Full variable domain (missing parts from reference TRBV7-9 and TRBJ1-2): DTGVSQNPRHKITKRGQNVTFRCDPISEHNRLYWYRQTLGQGPEFLTYFQNEAQLEKSRLLSDRFSAERPKGSFSTLEIQRTEQGDSAMYLCARQGAGDYGYTFGSGTRLTVV.

This clone was counted only a few times. This sequence joins TRBV18 and TRBJ1-5; a weak D match, TRBD1 (5 bases). Trimming took off 4 bases at V and 3 bases at J, with 13 bases between the two ends. CDR3 size: 15 residues. CDR1 is KGHSH and CDR2 is LQKENI in the germline V gene. CDR3 nucleotides: TGTGCCAGCTCACAGCTGGGGCCGATCAATCAGCCCCAGCATTTT. It yields the protein CASSQLGPINQPQHF.

This clone was seen a handful of times. This chain joins TRBV5-6 and TRBJ1-2; a possible D gene is TRBD1 (6 bases). The germline V gene has CDR1 SGHDT and CDR2 YYEEEE. The CDR3 contains 13 residues. V was shortened by 1 base and J by 6 bases, with 10 bases between the two germline ends. This CDR3 is CASSLIWTDGYTF. The CDR3 coding sequence is TGTGCCAGCAGCTTGATATGGACAGATGGCTACACCTTC.

Concerning this clone itself: Other DNA sequences in the same sample also yield this CDR3. The gene calls are TRBV7-9 and TRBJ1-2, with D maybe TRBD1 (6 bases). The CDR3 loop spans 13 amino acids. V was pared by 5 bases and J by 2 bases, with 9 bases between. Per germline, CDR1 SEHNR and CDR2 FQNEAQ (reference sequence). The DNA for the CDR3 is TGTGCCAGCAGCCCAACAGGGAACTATGGCTACACCTTC. Amino acids: CASSPTGNYGYTF.

The rearrangement uses TRBV10-3 and TRBJ2-7; D not certain. The CDR3 totals 12 residues. Germline V lookup: CDR1 ENHRY, CDR2 SYGVKD. V shed 3 bases and J shed 4 bases, with 7 bases lying between them. CDR3 protein: CAISDSGYEQYF. The CDR3, as DNA: TGTGCCATCAGTGATTCCGGGTACGAGCAGTACTTC.

This chain connects TRBV28 to TRBJ2-7; D ambiguous. V lost 5 bases and J lost 6, with 8 bases in between. The V gene's germline CDR1 is MDHEN and CDR2 SYDVKM. The CDR3 contains 11 residues. The CDR3 coding sequence is TGTGCCAGCAGTGTGACTCGCGAGCAGTACTTC. Its protein is CASSVTREQYF.

This clone has a handful of counts. This chain joins TRBV5-1 and TRBJ2-7; D unresolved. CDR3 length: 12 residues. CDR1 and CDR2 (germline): SGHRS, YFSETQ. V was clipped by 0 bases and J by 4 bases, with 5 bases between them. The CDR3 DNA sequence: TGCGCCAGCAGCTTGGGAAGGTACGAGCAGTACTTC. Its translation: CASSLGRYEQYF.

This clone was observed once. V and J are TRBV10-3 and TRBJ2-3, with TRBD2 identical over 7 bases. V shed 0 bases and J 2 bases; nucleotides not matched to a gene: 11. The germline CDR1 and CDR2 sequences are ENHRY and SYGVKD. The CDR3 runs to 18 residues. CDR3 nucleotides: TGTGCCATCAGTGAGTCATCCCGGACTAGACCTAACACAGATACGCAGTATTTT. Encoded protein: CAISESSRTRPNTDTQYF.

This clone was picked up many times. The chain carries TRBV30 and TRBJ1-5; weak D call: TRBD1 (5 bases). The CDR3 contains 13 residues. Trimming took off 0 bases at V and 6 bases at J, with 9 bases between the two ends. Germline values: CDR1 GTSNPN, CDR2 SVGIG (reference sequence). The CDR3 here is CAWSVLGGQPQHF. The DNA for the CDR3 is TGTGCCTGGAGTGTACTTGGGGGTCAGCCCCAGCATTTT.

V is TRBV6-1 and J is TRBJ2-1, with 7 positions matching TRBD2. The CDR3 sequence is 16 residues long. Germline trimming cut 2 bases from V and 2 bases from J; bases unmatched to any gene: 6. The germline gives CDR1 MNHNS, CDR2 SASEGT. CDR3 bases: TGTGCCAGCAGTGAACAGGCGGGAGTGGCCTACAATGAGCAGTTCTTC. Translating gives CASSEQAGVAYNEQFF.

V and J are TRBV7-2 and TRBJ2-7; TRBD2 is a possible D gene (6 bases). Germline loops: CDR1 SGHTA, CDR2 FQGNSA. The CDR3 sequence is 13 residues long. With 1 base removed from V and 6 bases from J, the gap between germline ends came to 10 bases. As DNA, the CDR3 is TGTGCCAGCAGCTTAGTTCCGGGGGTCGAGCAGTACTTC. Protein product: CASSLVPGVEQYF.

This clone was recorded once. This chain links TRBV28 with TRBJ2-1, with 11 bases identical to TRBD2. From germline, CDR1 is MDHEN and CDR2 SYDVKM. The CDR3 is 16 residues long. The trim removed 3 bases at V and 7 bases at J, leaving 8 bases unmatched. CDR3 amino acids: CASSFSSGRPGNEQFF. The CDR3, as DNA: TGTGCCAGCAGTTTCTCTAGCGGGAGGCCAGGAAATGAGCAGTTCTTC.

This chain links TRBV25-1 with TRBJ1-2; weak D call: TRBD1 (6 bases). The CDR3 runs to 14 residues. Trimming took 5 bases from V and 3 from J, leaving 13 bases between them. Germline CDR1 and CDR2: MGHDK and SYGVNS. The CDR3 DNA reads as TGTGCCAGCAGTCAGGGGCTCTCAGACTATGGCTACACCTTC. It encodes CASSQGLSDYGYTF.

This chain uses TRBV15 with TRBJ1-5; 11 nucleotides align to TRBD1. V shed 7 bases and J 7 bases; nucleotides not matched to a gene: 9. CDR1 is LNHNV, CDR2 YYDKDF, per germline (reference sequence). This CDR3 is built from 15 residues. The CDR3 coding sequence is TGTGCCACCACCCAGGACAGGGGGCTAAAGCAGCCCCAGCATTTT. This codes for CATTQDRGLKQPQHF.

V is TRBV15 and J is TRBJ2-2, with D uncertain. Trimming took off 0 bases at V and 2 bases at J, with 7 bases between the two ends. Germline CDR1 is LNHNV and CDR2 is YYDKDF (reference sequence). This CDR3 spans 15 amino acids. The CDR3 is CATSRDYSNTGELFF. The CDR3 DNA sequence: TGTGCCACCAGCAGAGATTACAGTAACACCGGGGAGCTGTTTTTT.

This clone was detected only once. The chain has TRBV5-1 and TRBJ2-7; tentatively, D is TRBD1 (6 bases). V shed 0 bases and J shed 5 bases, with 12 bases lying between them. In germline, CDR1 is SGHRS, CDR2 YFSETQ. The CDR3 consists of 14 residues. CDR3 in amino acids: CASSLVSRGNEQYF. In nucleotides, the CDR3 is TGCGCCAGCAGCTTGGTAAGCAGGGGTAACGAGCAGTACTTC. The full variable domain, completed using reference TRBV5-1 and TRBJ2-7, is KAGVTQTPRYLIKTRGQQVTLSCSPISGHRSVSWYQQTPGQGLQFLFEYFSETQRNKGNFPGRFSGRQFSNSRSEMNVSTLELGDSALYLCASSLVSRGNEQYFGPGTRLTVT.

The chain links TRBV5-1 to TRBJ2-1; D is undetermined. Trimming pared 0 bases from V and 5 bases from J, leaving 6 bases between. The CDR3 length is 13 residues. Germline CDR1 is SGHRS and CDR2 is YFSETQ. The CDR3 is CASSLDYNNEQFF. The CDR3 bases are TGCGCCAGCAGCTTGGACTATAACAATGAGCAGTTCTTC.

The rearrangement uses TRBV28 and TRBJ1-4, with 10 bases fitting TRBD1. Germline lookup yields CDR1 MDHEN and CDR2 SYDVKM. CDR3 size: 16 residues. CDR3 in DNA: TGTGCATCCTTCCCGGGACAGGGGACAACTAATGAAAAACTGTTTTTT. Translated, it gives CASFPGQGTTNEKLFF.

The chain is built from TRBV4-1 and TRBJ2-7, with unresolved D. Germline V gives CDR1 MGHRA, CDR2 YSYEKL. The CDR3 runs 14 residues. V lost 2 bases to trimming and J lost 2 bases, with 10 bases between them. The CDR3 reads CASSQRVPPYEQYF. CDR3 bases: TGCGCCAGCAGCCAAAGGGTCCCTCCCTACGAGCAGTACTTC.

The chain carries TRBV28 and TRBJ2-7; 10 nucleotides agree with TRBD2. Trimming removed 9 bases from V and 6 bases from J; junction bases left unmatched: 11. CDR3 length: 14 residues. In germline, CDR1 is MDHEN, CDR2 SYDVKM. The DNA for the CDR3 is TGTGCCAGTAGTCGGGCTAGCGGGGGCCCCGAGCAGTACTTC. Its translation is CASSRASGGPEQYF.

In this sample, this clone turned up a few times. This chain uses TRBV10-3 with TRBJ1-1; a possible D gene is TRBD1 (5 bases). V was cut by 11 bases and J by 0 bases, with 16 bases left in between. The length of the CDR3 is 14 residues. The germline CDR1 and CDR2 sequences are ENHRY and SYGVKD. DNA of the CDR3: TGTGCCTCCGAGGACGGACACATGAACACTGAAGCTTTCTTT. It specifies CASEDGHMNTEAFF.

The chain employs TRBV6-1 and TRBJ1-2; D ambiguous. The germline V gene has CDR1 MNHNS and CDR2 SASEGT. This CDR3 is built from 15 residues. Trimming removed 0 bases from V and 2 bases from J, with 10 bases in between. The CDR3 region has the DNA TGTGCCAGCAGTGAAGCGGTCAGGAGCAACTATGGCTACACCTTC. This translates into CASSEAVRSNYGYTF.

V is TRBV19 and J is TRBJ2-1, with 14 bases matching TRBD2. V shed 2 bases, J shed 6 bases, and the junction held 3 bases outside the gene matches. CDR3 length equals 16 residues. Germline V gene lookup returns CDR1 LNHDA and CDR2 SQIVND (reference sequence). In nucleotides, the CDR3 is TGTGCCAGTAGTATACCGGGACTAGCGGGAGTCAATGAGCAGTTCTTC. It specifies CASSIPGLAGVNEQFF.

This chain joins TRBV2 and TRBJ1-1, with D uncertain. The CDR3 length is 13 residues. Germline V gives CDR1 SNHLY, CDR2 FYNNEI. Trimming left V 4 bases short and J 0 bases short, with 6 bases between. This CDR3 is CASSAQMNTEAFF. The CDR3 DNA reads as TGTGCCAGCAGTGCCCAGATGAACACTGAAGCTTTCTTT.